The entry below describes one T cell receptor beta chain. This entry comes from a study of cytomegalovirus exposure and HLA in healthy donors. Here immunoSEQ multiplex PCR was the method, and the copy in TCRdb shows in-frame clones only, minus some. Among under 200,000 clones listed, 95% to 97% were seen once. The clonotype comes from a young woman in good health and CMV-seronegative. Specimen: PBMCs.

CDR3 region: CASSLATGVNEKLFF. CDR3 DNA sequence: TGTGCCAGCAGCTTAGCCACGGGGGTGAATGAAAAACTGTTTTTT. The V and J genes are TRBV7-9 and TRBJ1-4, with D possibly matching TRBD1 (5 bases). The CDR3 contains 15 residues. The V gene lost 0 bases and the J gene lost 5 bases, with 10 bases spanning the gap. Germline lookup yields CDR1 SEHNR and CDR2 FQNEAQ (reference sequence).